This is a list of T cell receptor beta chains from one sample in a study of blood T cell repertoires in COVID-19. Method: immunoSEQ multiplex PCR; TCRdb's copy keeps in-frame clones and lacks some. This table has 200,000 to 300,000 clones, around four fifths appearing once. The sample consisted of peripheral blood. All receptors derive from a man aged 55 to 70 with acute or convalescent COVID-19. CDR3s include the opening cysteine and the closing phenylalanine or tryptophan. The D gene is left open where the match is weak. Not every row has a clone size; where given, it reads once, few, many or a size class.

CSVDRGMNTEAFF	TGCAGCGTTGACAGGGGTATGAACACTGAAGCTTTCTTT	-	once	TRBJ1-1	TRBV29-1
CASKGTGHTIYF	TGTGCCAGCAAAGGGACAGGTCACACCATATATTTT	TRBD1	-	TRBJ1-3	TRBV9
CASSKDRNTEAFF	TGTGCCAGCAGCAAGGACAGGAACACTGAAGCTTTCTTT	-	-	TRBJ1-1	TRBV7-8
CASSVGAGVPTDTQYF	TGTGCCAGCAGCGTAGGAGCGGGAGTTCCCACAGATACGCAGTATTTT	TRBD2	-	TRBJ2-3	TRBV9
CASSDGQGARNEQFF	TGTGCCAGTAGTGATGGACAGGGGGCTCGGAATGAGCAGTTCTTC	TRBD1	-	TRBJ2-1	TRBV19
CASSLSNAIRTQYF	TGTGCCAGCAGTTTATCGAACGCGATTCGTACGCAGTATTTT	-	-	TRBJ2-3	TRBV27
CASVGTGLWGNQPQHF	TGTGCCAGCGTTGGGACAGGCCTTTGGGGCAATCAGCCCCAGCATTTT	TRBD1	-	TRBJ1-5	TRBV28
CSVEGNQDREFF	TGCAGCGTTGAAGGGAATCAGGACAGGGAGTTCTTC	TRBD1	-	TRBJ2-1	TRBV29-1
CASSLAAANSYEQYF	TGTGCCAGCAGCTTGGCCGCGGCAAACTCCTACGAGCAGTACTTC	-	-	TRBJ2-7	TRBV5-5
CASSLRVGRGNSNEQFF	TGTGCCAGCAGTTTACGGGTCGGGCGGGGGAATAGTAATGAGCAGTTCTTC	TRBD2	-	TRBJ2-1	TRBV28
CASSLPGQGKDSPLHF	TGTGCCAGCAGCCTTCCGGGACAGGGGAAGGATTCACCCCTCCACTTT	TRBD1	-	TRBJ1-6	TRBV28
CASSQSASRLWHYEQFF	TGTGCCAGCAGCCAAAGCGCCAGTAGGCTATGGCACTATGAGCAGTTCTTC	-	-	TRBJ2-1	TRBV3-1/TRBV3-2
CASQPGQLYGYTF	TGTGCCAGCCAGCCGGGACAGCTCTATGGCTACACCTTC	TRBD1	few	TRBJ1-2	TRBV18
CASSHGLYGYTF	TGTGCCAGCAGCCACGGACTTTATGGCTACACCTTC	-	-	TRBJ1-2	TRBV3-1/TRBV3-2
CASSQRGLAGTQYF	TGCGCCAGCAGCCAAAGGGGACTAGCCGGGACCCAGTACTTC	TRBD2	few	TRBJ2-5	TRBV4-1
CASSLGGLAASGEQFF	TGCGCCAGCAGCTTGGGGGGACTAGCGGCGAGCGGGGAGCAGTTCTTC	TRBD2	-	TRBJ2-1	TRBV5-1
CASSPGGGDTQYF	TGTGCCAGCTCCCCCGGGGGGGGAGATACGCAGTATTTT	TRBD2	-	TRBJ2-3	TRBV18
CASSLWQGMEETQYF	TGTGCCAGCAGCTTATGGCAGGGAATGGAAGAGACCCAGTACTTC	-	-	TRBJ2-5	TRBV11-1
CASNFLVAGSGANVLTF	TGTGCCAGTAACTTCCTCGTCGCAGGGTCTGGGGCCAACGTCCTGACTTTC	-	-	TRBJ2-6	TRBV19
CASSFGSVFSYEQYF	TGTGCCAGCAGTTTCGGGTCGGTCTTCTCCTACGAGCAGTACTTC	-	-	TRBJ2-7	TRBV28
CASRPGGGGYTF	TGTGCCAGCAGACCAGGGGGTGGAGGCTACACCTTC	TRBD1	-	TRBJ1-2	TRBV12-3/TRBV12-4
CASSLRVGLGDTQYF	TGCGCCAGCAGCCTCCGAGTCGGGTTGGGAGATACGCAGTATTTT	-	-	TRBJ2-3	TRBV4-1
CASSLAVGAQETQYF	TGCGCCAGCAGCTTGGCCGTTGGGGCCCAAGAGACCCAGTACTTC	-	-	TRBJ2-5	TRBV5-1
CASSIGTGGETEQYF	TGTGCCAGTAGTATTGGGACAGGGGGAGAGACCGAGCAGTACTTC	TRBD1	once	TRBJ2-7	TRBV19
CASSPLAGVGAYEQYF	TGTGCCAGCTCACCACTCGCAGGTGTCGGTGCCTACGAGCAGTACTTC	-	-	TRBJ2-7	TRBV18
CAWRAQGSQETQYF	TGTGCCTGGAGGGCCCAGGGTAGCCAAGAGACCCAGTACTTC	-	-	TRBJ2-5	TRBV30
CASSQDGPDRQNSPLHF	TGTGCCAGCAGCCAAGATGGGCCGGACAGGCAGAATTCACCCCTCCACTTT	TRBD1	-	TRBJ1-6	TRBV4-2
CASSTGGGGRNYGYTF	TGTGCCAGTAGTACCGGAGGGGGGGGGCGTAACTATGGCTACACCTTC	-	-	TRBJ1-2	TRBV19
CASSPRTGMGFNQPQHF	TGTGCCAGCAGTCCCCGGACAGGGATGGGATTTAATCAGCCCCAGCATTTT	TRBD1	-	TRBJ1-5	TRBV6-6
CASSVYRTGPYNEQFF	TGCGCCAGCAGTGTTTACCGGACAGGACCCTACAATGAGCAGTTCTTC	TRBD1	once	TRBJ2-1	TRBV10-2
CASSKSLAGGSYEQYF	TGTGCCAGTAGTAAGTCACTAGCGGGGGGTTCCTACGAGCAGTACTTC	TRBD2	-	TRBJ2-7	TRBV19
CASSFQGNSNQPQHF	TGTGCCAGCAGTTTCCAGGGTAATAGCAATCAGCCCCAGCATTTT	-	once	TRBJ1-5	TRBV28
CSGAGTSGRADEQFF	TGCAGCGGTGCCGGGACTAGCGGGAGGGCCGATGAGCAGTTCTTC	TRBD2	few	TRBJ2-1	TRBV29-1
CASSEQPSAGVGNEQFF	TGTGCCAGCAGTGAACAGCCCTCTGCAGGGGTGGGCAATGAGCAGTTCTTC	-	-	TRBJ2-1	TRBV6-1
CAGKPGPAGTEAFF	TGTGCCGGCAAACCGGGCCCGGCGGGCACTGAAGCTTTCTTT	-	-	TRBJ1-1	TRBV7-2
CASSGDRGLGANNSPLHF	TGTGCCAGCAGTGGAGACAGGGGGTTGGGGGCCAATAATTCACCCCTCCACTTT	TRBD1	-	TRBJ1-6	TRBV28
CASSGTLGATDTQYF	TGTGCCAGCAGCGGTACCCTAGGGGCCACAGATACGCAGTATTTT	-	-	TRBJ2-3	TRBV9
CASSGGTGKYTF	TGTGCCAGCAGTGGGGGGACAGGGAAATACACCTTC	TRBD1	-	TRBJ1-2	TRBV2
CASSKGQGNDEQFF	TGCGCCAGCAGCAAGGGACAGGGTAACGATGAGCAGTTCTTC	TRBD1	once	TRBJ2-1	TRBV5-1